This T cell receptor (beta chain) derives from a study of blood T cell repertoires in COVID-19. Study as a whole: Whether acute or convalescent, the COVID-19 samples came from the United States, Italy and Spain.

In the original workflow: Scientists estimated how many nucleated cells there were by amplifying reference gene primers. Data came from immunoSEQ multiplex PCR; TCRdb stores just in-frame clones and leaves some out. The V and J calls and clone size come from that table; D and trimming were worked out from the DNA. The repertoire holds 250,000 to 400,000 clones, with 85% as singletons. Those enrolled, adults aged roughly 18 to 100 years, came from about two dozen US areas. Trimming took 5 bases from V and 7 from J; bases not matched to a gene: 20. CDR3 size: 18 residues. Germline assignment: CDR1 MDHEN and CDR2 SYDVKM.

This chain joins TRBV28 and TRBJ1-2; TRBD1 matches at 9 bases. The TCR originated in a woman under 40 who had been exposed to COVID-19. Sequenced: PBMCs or T cells enriched from blood (not recorded which). The CDR3 here is CASSLLPGQGEDLSGYTF. For the CDR3, the DNA is TGTGCCAGCAGTCTCCTCCCGGGACAGGGAGAGGACTTATCTGGCTACACCTTC.